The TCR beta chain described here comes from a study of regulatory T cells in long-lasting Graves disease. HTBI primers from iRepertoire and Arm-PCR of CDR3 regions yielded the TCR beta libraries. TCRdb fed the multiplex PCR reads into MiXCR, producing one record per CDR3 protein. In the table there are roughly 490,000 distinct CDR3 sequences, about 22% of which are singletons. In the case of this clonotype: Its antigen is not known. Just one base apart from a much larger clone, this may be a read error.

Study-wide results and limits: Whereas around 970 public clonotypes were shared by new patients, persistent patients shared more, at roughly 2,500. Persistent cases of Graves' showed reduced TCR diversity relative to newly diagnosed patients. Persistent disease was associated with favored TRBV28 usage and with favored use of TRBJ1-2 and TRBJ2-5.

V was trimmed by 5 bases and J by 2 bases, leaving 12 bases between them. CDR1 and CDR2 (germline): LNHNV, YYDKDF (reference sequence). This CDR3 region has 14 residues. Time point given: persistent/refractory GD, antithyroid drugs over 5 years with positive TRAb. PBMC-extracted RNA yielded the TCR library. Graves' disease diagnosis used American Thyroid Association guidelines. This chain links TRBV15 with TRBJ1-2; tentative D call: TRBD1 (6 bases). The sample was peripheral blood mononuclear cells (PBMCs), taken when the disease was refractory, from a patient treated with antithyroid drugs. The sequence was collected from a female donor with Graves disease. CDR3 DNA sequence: TGTGCCACCAGCCTGGACAGACAAAACTATGGCTACACCTTC. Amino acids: CATSLDRQNYGYTF.